One and the same sample provided the 10 T cell receptor beta chains below, sequenced in a study of CD8+CD57+ T cells in acquired aplastic anemia (dated by TCRdb to between 2017 and 2018). Patients chosen for sequencing had shown expansion of CD8+CD57+ cells by flow cytometry. Sequencing took place on an Illumina HiSeq 2000. Genomic DNA was used as template for profiling of TCR beta VDJ combinations and CDR3 sequences. The public reads were quality trimmed at Q25 with fastp and then assembled into clones with MiXCR by TCRdb, keeping productive beta chains. Rows with a matching CDR3 protein are joined into one entry that keeps the most common DNA and genes. The sample profile shows 150,000 to 180,000 distinct CDR3 sequences; roughly half of them were found once. Roughly 12% of the sample goes to the ten largest clones. Sample: sorted CD4+, CD8+, or CD8+CD57+ T cells (not recorded which) from PBMCs. These receptors came from a human donor with aplastic anemia.

The CDR3 region is CASSESRGGNQPQHF. The CDR3 DNA follows: TGCGCCAGCAGTGAGTCGAGAGGGGGCAATCAGCCCCAGCATTTT. The rearrangement links TRBV10-2 to TRBJ1-5; D may be TRBD1 (5 bases). This CDR3 is 15 amino acids long. Trimming took 0 bases from V and 2 from J, leaving 8 bases between them. Germline V gene data show CDR1 as WSHSY and CDR2 as SAAADI.

This clonotype was seen ten or more times. This chain uses TRBV7-9 with TRBJ1-1; D uncertain. Germline assignment: CDR1 SEHNR and CDR2 FQNEAQ (reference sequence). This CDR3 is 14 amino acids long. Between the trimmed V and J ends, which lost 10 bases and 1 base, there was a span of 16 bases. For the CDR3, the DNA is TGTGCCACCAACCCCTGGAAAAAGAACACTGAAGCTTTCTTT. This codes for CATNPWKKNTEAFF.

This clonotype was seen many times. The chain employs TRBV7-8 and TRBJ2-7, with TRBD1 matching 9 bases. The CDR3 runs to 14 residues. CDR1 SGHVS and CDR2 FQNEAQ come from the germline V gene. V lost 4 bases, J lost 1 base, and 2 bases stayed unmatched. The CDR3 region is CASSSGQGSYEQYF. The CDR3 region has the DNA TGTGCCAGCAGCTCGGGACAGGGATCCTACGAGCAGTACTTC. Supplemented by reference TRBV7-8 and TRBJ2-7, the full variable domain reads GAGVSQSPRYKVAKRGQDVALRCDPISGHVSLFWYQQALGQGPEFLTYFQNEAQLDKSGLPSDRFFAERPEGSVSTLKIQRTQQEDSAVYLCASSSGQGSYEQYFGPGTRLTVT.

This chain links TRBV19 with TRBJ2-1, with 7 bases matching TRBD1. CDR1 and CDR2 (germline): LNHDA, SQIVND (reference sequence). The J segment lost 0 bases and the V segment lost 4 bases, leaving 3 bases of the junction unmatched. There are 15 residues in the CDR3. In nucleotides, the CDR3 is TGTGCCAGTAGTAAGACAGGGAACTCCTACAATGAGCAGTTCTTC. This sequence encodes CASSKTGNSYNEQFF. Looking up the rest from reference TRBV19 and TRBJ2-1 gives the full variable domain: DGGITQSPKYLFRKEGQNVTLSCEQNLNHDAMYWYRQDPGQGLRLIYYSQIVNDFQKGDIAEGYSVSREKKESFPLTVTSAQKNPTAFYLCASSKTGNSYNEQFFGPGTRLTVL.

The J gene is TRBJ1-3, the V gene TRBV7-8, with TRBD1 matching over 8 bases. The CDR3 is 15 amino acids. V was pared by 5 bases and J by 3 bases, with 6 bases of the junction left unmatched. Germline V gene lookup returns CDR1 SGHVS and CDR2 FQNEAQ. CDR3 in DNA: TGTGCCAGCAGCACGACAGGGGCTCTTGGAAACACCATATATTTT. It specifies CASSTTGALGNTIYF.

This clonotype was observed many times. The chain employs TRBV18 and TRBJ2-7; D remains unclear. V was pared by 8 bases and J by 0 bases, with 11 bases between. Germline loops: CDR1 KGHSH, CDR2 LQKENI. The CDR3 has 13 residues. CDR3 in amino acids: CASRSLSSYEQYF. The CDR3 bases are TGTGCCAGCCGGTCCCTAAGCTCCTACGAGCAGTACTTC.

This clonotype was counted a few times. Being one base from a much bigger clone, this may be a read error. The rearrangement uses TRBV7-9 and TRBJ1-4; D may be TRBD1 (6 bases). CDR3 size: 12 residues. Germline V gives CDR1 SEHNR, CDR2 FQNEAQ (reference sequence). The CDR3 DNA reads TGTGCCAGCAGCTTAGGGACAGAAAAACCGTTTTTT. This gives the protein CASSLGTEKPFF.

This clonotype was counted between two and nine times. The chain employs TRBV9 and TRBJ2-1; the match to TRBD2 covers 7 bases. CDR3 length equals 14 residues. Germline CDR1 and CDR2: SGDLS and YYNGEE. Trimming removed 0 bases from V and 8 bases from J; junction bases left unmatched: 5. The CDR3 spells CASSVVGGVDEQFF. Here the CDR3 DNA reads TGTGCCAGCAGCGTAGTTGGGGGGGTGGATGAGCAGTTCTTC.

The V and J genes are TRBV29-1 and TRBJ2-1; D remains unclear. V was clipped by 4 bases and J by 4 bases, with 11 bases between them. The CDR3 is made up of 13 amino acids. The germline gives CDR1 SQVTM, CDR2 ANQGSEA. The CDR3 protein is CSVAARLYNEQFF. As DNA, the CDR3 is TGCAGCGTTGCCGCCAGGCTTTACAATGAGCAGTTCTTC.

This clonotype turned up a few times. A much more abundant neighbour one base away suggests this may be a read error. The chain joins TRBV7-8 to TRBJ2-1; D gene uncertain. The V gene's germline CDR1 is SGHVS and CDR2 FQNEAQ. The length of the CDR3 is 12 residues. CDR3 region: CAGSLVGNEQFF. The DNA of the CDR3 is TGTGCCGGCAGCTTAGTAGGCAATGAGCAGTTCTTC.